The rows below give T cell receptor beta chains drawn from one sample of a study of blood T cell repertoires in COVID-19. The method was immunoSEQ multiplex PCR; TCRdb's version includes in-frame clones alone and lacks a portion of them. The table lists around 310,000 clones, 90% of them singletons, with more than 0.85% in the top ten. The sample comprised peripheral blood. The receptors were gathered from a woman aged 40-49 years with COVID-19, enrolled during active disease. CDR3s include the opening cysteine and the closing phenylalanine or tryptophan. The D gene is left open where the match is weak. Clone size is shown for a subset of rows, as once, few, many or a class of expanded clone.

V: TRBV28; D: .; J: TRBJ1-5; size: few; DNA: TGTGCCAGCAGTTTCGAGGGCAGGAATCAGCCCCAGCATTTT; CDR3: CASSFEGRNQPQHF
V: TRBV7-2; D: .; J: TRBJ2-2; size: .; DNA: TGTGCCAGCAGCTTTGGGCCCCTCAGGGACACCGGGGAGCTGTTTTTT; CDR3: CASSFGPLRDTGELFF
V: TRBV10-3; D: .; J: TRBJ1-1; size: .; DNA: TGTGGCGCAGGGCACACTGAAGCTTTCTTT; CDR3: CGAGHTEAFF
V: TRBV2; D: .; J: TRBJ1-3; size: .; DNA: TGTGCCAGCAAGCCAGGGCCTGGAAACACCATATATTTT; CDR3: CASKPGPGNTIYF
V: TRBV27; D: TRBD1; J: TRBJ1-5; size: few; DNA: TGTGCCAGCAGTTCGGACAGGGGCAATCAGCCCCAGCATTTT; CDR3: CASSSDRGNQPQHF
V: TRBV5-1; D: .; J: TRBJ1-1; size: .; DNA: TGCGCCAGCAGCTTGGGCTTCAGGGGAAGGACTGAAGCTTTCTTT; CDR3: CASSLGFRGRTEAFF
V: TRBV10-3; D: .; J: TRBJ1-1; size: .; DNA: TGTGCCATCAGTTACCGAGAAACGAACACTGAAGCTTTCTTT; CDR3: CAISYRETNTEAFF
V: TRBV16; D: .; J: TRBJ1-2; size: .; DNA: TGTGCCAGCAGCCAATCAGGAGTTTTTGAAAGAGTAGCTAACTATGGCTACACCTTC; CDR3: CASSQSGVFERVANYGYTF
V: TRBV21-1; D: .; J: TRBJ2-3; size: .; DNA: TGTGCCAGCAGCGAACTAGCGGGAGGGCCTGGCACAGATACGCAGTATTTT; CDR3: CASSELAGGPGTDTQYF
V: TRBV28; D: TRBD2; J: TRBJ2-1; size: .; DNA: TGTGCCAGCACCGGGACTAGCGGCCAGGATGAGCAGTTCTTC; CDR3: CASTGTSGQDEQFF
V: TRBV9; D: TRBD2; J: TRBJ2-5; size: .; DNA: TGTGCCAGCAGCGTAGGGACTAGCGGGGGGGAAGAGACCCAGTACTTC; CDR3: CASSVGTSGGEETQYF
V: TRBV30; D: TRBD1; J: TRBJ1-2; size: .; DNA: TGTGCCTTTACTCGGGACAGGGAGGGTGGCTACACCTTC; CDR3: CAFTRDREGGYTF
V: TRBV9; D: .; J: TRBJ2-1; size: .; DNA: TGTGCCAGCAGCGTAGCCCCTAGTTACCCTAGTAATGAGCAGTTCTTC; CDR3: CASSVAPSYPSNEQFF
V: TRBV4-2; D: TRBD1; J: TRBJ1-5; size: .; DNA: TGTGCCAGCAGCCAAAGGGAGGATCAGGGGGGAAATAATAGCAATCAGCCCCAGCATTTT; CDR3: CASSQREDQGGNNSNQPQHF
V: TRBV27; D: .; J: TRBJ2-7; size: .; DNA: TGTGCCAGCAGTTTAGGTCGCAGGGTGCTCTACGAGCAGTACTTC; CDR3: CASSLGRRVLYEQYF
V: TRBV28; D: .; J: TRBJ2-3; size: .; DNA: TGTGCCAGCAGTTTAGGGGGATCGCGGGGTATTAGGGGTGATACGCAGTATTTT; CDR3: CASSLGGSRGIRGDTQYF
V: TRBV6-2/TRBV6-3; D: .; J: TRBJ1-1; size: .; DNA: TGTGCCAGCAGTTACTCCAGGGGATCCACTGAAGCTTTCTTT; CDR3: CASSYSRGSTEAFF
V: TRBV3-1/TRBV3-2; D: TRBD1; J: TRBJ1-5; size: .; DNA: TGTGCCAGCAGCCTAGGGGGCAGGGAAGATCAGCCCCAGCATTTT; CDR3: CASSLGGREDQPQHF
V: TRBV18; D: TRBD2; J: TRBJ2-7; size: once; DNA: TGTGCCAGCTCACCCGGGGGAGCGGGGAGCTCCTACGAGCAGTACTTC; CDR3: CASSPGGAGSSYEQYF
V: TRBV9; D: .; J: TRBJ1-5; size: .; DNA: TGTGCCAGCAGCCAGACGGGTAGCAATCAGCCCCAGCATTTT; CDR3: CASSQTGSNQPQHF
V: TRBV3-1/TRBV3-2; D: TRBD1; J: TRBJ1-1; size: .; DNA: TGTGCCAGCAGCCACCTACAGGGGCGGAACACTGAAGCTTTCTTT; CDR3: CASSHLQGRNTEAFF
V: TRBV4-1; D: .; J: TRBJ1-4; size: .; DNA: TGCGCCAGCACGGGGGGTTCCCCCGAAAAACTGTTTTTT; CDR3: CASTGGSPEKLFF
V: TRBV4-1; D: .; J: TRBJ2-7; size: once; DNA: TGCGCCAGCAGCCAACCCGGCCTCAGGGGCCAGTACTTC; CDR3: CASSQPGLRGQYF
V: TRBV29-1; D: TRBD2; J: TRBJ2-1; size: .; DNA: TGCAGCGCTCTGACTGCGGGAGGGCGATTGAAGTACAATGAGCAGTTCTTC; CDR3: CSALTAGGRLKYNEQFF
V: TRBV3-1/TRBV3-2; D: TRBD1; J: TRBJ2-7; size: .; DNA: TGTGCCAGCAGCCAAAATCTTTTGGGACAGGGAATCCACGAGCAGTACTTC; CDR3: CASSQNLLGQGIHEQYF
V: TRBV9; D: TRBD2; J: TRBJ2-1; size: .; DNA: TGTGCCAGCAGCGTAGAGGGACTATCCTCCTACAATGAGCAGTTCTTC; CDR3: CASSVEGLSSYNEQFF
V: TRBV28; D: .; J: TRBJ2-5; size: .; DNA: TGTGCCAGCAGTTGGGTGGGAGGCCAAGAGACCCAGTACTTC; CDR3: CASSWVGGQETQYF